This T cell receptor beta chain was captured by sequencing in a study of T-cell reconstitution after alpha-beta-depleted transplantation in children. Unique molecular identifiers were built into the TCRbeta library. TCRdb re-called the PCR reads through MiXCR, storing one row per CDR3 protein. This repertoire shows roughly 490,000 distinct CDR3 sequences, 11% found once; its top ten account for approximately 15%. At least ten counts were recorded for this clonotype. Its target is not known. Findings and limits, study-wide: From surviving recipient T cells and thymic progenitors came the high day-60 TCRbeta diversity observed in some patients.

The CDR3 extends over 14 amino acids. Germline V lookup: CDR1 DFQATT, CDR2 SNEGSKA (reference sequence). V gave up 3 bases and J gave up 2 bases; unmatched junction bases: 4. The rearrangement joins TRBV20-1 to TRBJ2-1; 7 bases align to TRBD2. The sequencing used PBMCs, mostly from graft donor cells, collected 180 days after TCRalphabeta/CD19-depleted stem cell transplant. The clonotype comes from a female patient between 2 and 10 years old who had a stem cell transplant for aplastic anemia, so the T cells may come from the graft donor. CDR3 DNA sequence: TGCAGTGCTAGTCTCCGGGAGGCCTACAATGAGCAGTTCTTC. Its protein product is CSASLREAYNEQFF.